The present T cell receptor (beta chain) was sequenced within a study of cytomegalovirus exposure and HLA in healthy donors. Overall study findings and caveats: On later analysis, the bulk of CMV-associated TCR beta chains appeared to be HLA-restricted.

Comments on this clone: Its target is unknown.

The PCR had 60 Vbeta and 13 Jbeta primers. Assay used: immunoSEQ multiplex PCR; TCRdb lists only in-frame clones, some missing. Seen here are 60,000 to 65,000 clones, more than 75% observed once, and the top ten hold roughly 1.5%. The receptor's source is a man aged 18 to 30 in good health and CMV-seronegative. The sequencing input was PBMCs.

The CDR3 DNA follows: TGTGCCAGCAGCCGAAGGGACAGGGAAGCTTTCTTT. Translation gives CASSRRDREAFF. This chain connects TRBV11-3 to TRBJ1-1; TRBD1 matches 8 bases. V was clipped by 5 bases and J by 8 bases; unmatched bases: 4. The CDR3 runs to 12 residues. Germline V CDR1 and CDR2: SGHNT, YENEEA.